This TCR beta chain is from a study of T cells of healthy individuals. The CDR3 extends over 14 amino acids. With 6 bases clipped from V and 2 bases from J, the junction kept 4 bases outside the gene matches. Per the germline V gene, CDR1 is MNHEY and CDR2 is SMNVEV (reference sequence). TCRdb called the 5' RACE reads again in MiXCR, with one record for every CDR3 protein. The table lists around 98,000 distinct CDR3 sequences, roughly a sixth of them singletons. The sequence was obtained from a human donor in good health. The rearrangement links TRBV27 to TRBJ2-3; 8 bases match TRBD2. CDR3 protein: CASRSGSFTDTQYF. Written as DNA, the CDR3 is TGTGCCAGCAGGAGCGGGAGTTTCACAGATACGCAGTATTTT.